The clone carrying this TCR beta chain was seen many times. Antigen: not known. The library targeted TCRbeta and was prepared with unique molecular identifiers. TCRdb re-analysed the PCR reads in MiXCR, keeping a single row per CDR3 protein. The sample holds around 190,000 distinct CDR3 sequences, 6.6% seen once. This specimen belongs to a study of T-cell reconstitution after alpha-beta-depleted transplantation in children. Study-level results: Most T-cell counts and diversity one year after the transplant came from T cells that were newly produced. Several hundred expanded graft clones reportedly were the source of alpha-beta T cells about two months after transplant. Several patients had high TCRbeta diversity at day 60; it came from surviving recipient T cells and thymic progenitors.

The V and J ends lost 0 bases and 1 base respectively, with 7 bases between them. The CDR3 extends over 15 amino acids. Germline loops: CDR1 SGDLS, CDR2 YYNGEE. The clonotype comes from a boy aged 2 to 10 with acute lymphoblastic leukemia, due to receive a stem cell transplant. V gene TRBV9 combines with J gene TRBJ2-2; D gene uncertain. Sequenced material: PBMCs, taken before TCRalphabeta/CD19-depleted stem cell transplant. Here the CDR3 reads CASSVVGRNTGELFF. The CDR3 DNA follows: TGTGCCAGCAGCGTAGTTGGCAGGAACACCGGGGAGCTGTTTTTT.